This record concerns one T cell receptor beta chain sequence. This sample is part of a study of control samples from healthy donors and cancer patients. Produced via immunoSEQ multiplex PCR; TCRdb's table is partial and in-frame only. The sample comprises approximately 120,000 clones, more than 75% of which are singletons, and around 1.8% rests with the top ten. Per the germline V gene, CDR1 is LGHNT and CDR2 is FRNRAP. This CDR3 has 20 residues. The trim removed 5 bases at V and 3 bases at J, leaving 21 bases unmatched. Sequencing was carried out using blood. The rearrangement links TRBV12-5 to TRBJ2-2, with 7 bases identical to TRBD1. The receptor's source is a man younger than 30 in good health. The CDR3 sequence is CASGIPRKAGTDLDTGELFF. CDR3 sequence (DNA): TGTGCTAGTGGTATACCTCGGAAAGCCGGGACAGACTTAGACACCGGGGAGCTGTTTTTT.